This TCR beta chain was identified during a study of neurological immune-mediated disorders. This clonotype has ten or more counts. The antigen is undetermined. 5'RACE employing 10-nucleotide random UMIs yielded the cDNA. TCRdb redid the calling of the 5' RACE reads with MiXCR, one entry per CDR3 protein. The repertoire holds about 49,000 distinct CDR3 sequences, with 10% as singletons. General observations from the study: TCR clonal expansion peaked in HTLV-1-associated myelopathy patients and was lowest in multiple sclerosis patients. Because no CDR3 amino acid sequences were shared across subjects by expanded clones, private repertoires were suggested in all groups.

The sample's time point: longitudinal time-point 1 (baseline). Stored at -80 C, 2 million PBMCs were the source of the unsorted libraries. The sample taken for sequencing was PBMCs. The origin of this receptor is a woman aged 40 to 49 in good health.

The CDR3 region is CATGTSANTGELFF. For the CDR3, the DNA is TGTGCCACAGGGACTAGCGCGAACACCGGGGAGCTGTTTTTT. The chain links TRBV6-1 to TRBJ2-2; 10 bases map to TRBD2. Germline lookup yields CDR1 MNHNS and CDR2 SASEGT. The length of the CDR3 is 14 residues. V lost 10 bases and J lost 0; bases outside the gene matches: 2.